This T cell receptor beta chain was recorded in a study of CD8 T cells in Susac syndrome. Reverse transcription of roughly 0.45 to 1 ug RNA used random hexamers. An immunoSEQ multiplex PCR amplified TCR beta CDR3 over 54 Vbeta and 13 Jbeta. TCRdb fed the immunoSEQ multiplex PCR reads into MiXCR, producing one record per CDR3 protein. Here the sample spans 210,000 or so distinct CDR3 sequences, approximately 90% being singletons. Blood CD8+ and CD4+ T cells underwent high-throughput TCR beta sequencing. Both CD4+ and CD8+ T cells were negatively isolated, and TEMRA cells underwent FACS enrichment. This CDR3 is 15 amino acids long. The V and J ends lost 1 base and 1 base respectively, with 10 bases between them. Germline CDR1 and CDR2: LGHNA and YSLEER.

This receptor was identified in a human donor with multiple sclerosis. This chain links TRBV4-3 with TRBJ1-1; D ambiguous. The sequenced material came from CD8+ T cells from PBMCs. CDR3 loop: CASSQVAGENTEAFF. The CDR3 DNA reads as TGCGCCAGCAGCCAAGTTGCCGGGGAGAACACTGAAGCTTTCTTT.